The sequence of this T cell receptor beta chain was determined in a study of blood T cell repertoires in COVID-19. Between the trimmed V and J ends, which lost 3 bases and 11 bases, there was a span of 10 bases. The CDR3 extends over 11 amino acids. TCRdb's copy holds only in-frame clones and misses some; the assay was immunoSEQ multiplex PCR. This table holds about 170,000 clones, more than 70% found once. The material sequenced was peripheral blood. The chain couples TRBV12-3 or TRBV12-4 to TRBJ1-1, with unresolved D. The TCR originated in a woman aged 70-85 years who had recovered from COVID-19. CDR3 in amino acids: CASSFPGSAFF. CDR3 DNA sequence: TGTGCCAGCAGTTTTCCGGGGAGCGCTTTCTTT.